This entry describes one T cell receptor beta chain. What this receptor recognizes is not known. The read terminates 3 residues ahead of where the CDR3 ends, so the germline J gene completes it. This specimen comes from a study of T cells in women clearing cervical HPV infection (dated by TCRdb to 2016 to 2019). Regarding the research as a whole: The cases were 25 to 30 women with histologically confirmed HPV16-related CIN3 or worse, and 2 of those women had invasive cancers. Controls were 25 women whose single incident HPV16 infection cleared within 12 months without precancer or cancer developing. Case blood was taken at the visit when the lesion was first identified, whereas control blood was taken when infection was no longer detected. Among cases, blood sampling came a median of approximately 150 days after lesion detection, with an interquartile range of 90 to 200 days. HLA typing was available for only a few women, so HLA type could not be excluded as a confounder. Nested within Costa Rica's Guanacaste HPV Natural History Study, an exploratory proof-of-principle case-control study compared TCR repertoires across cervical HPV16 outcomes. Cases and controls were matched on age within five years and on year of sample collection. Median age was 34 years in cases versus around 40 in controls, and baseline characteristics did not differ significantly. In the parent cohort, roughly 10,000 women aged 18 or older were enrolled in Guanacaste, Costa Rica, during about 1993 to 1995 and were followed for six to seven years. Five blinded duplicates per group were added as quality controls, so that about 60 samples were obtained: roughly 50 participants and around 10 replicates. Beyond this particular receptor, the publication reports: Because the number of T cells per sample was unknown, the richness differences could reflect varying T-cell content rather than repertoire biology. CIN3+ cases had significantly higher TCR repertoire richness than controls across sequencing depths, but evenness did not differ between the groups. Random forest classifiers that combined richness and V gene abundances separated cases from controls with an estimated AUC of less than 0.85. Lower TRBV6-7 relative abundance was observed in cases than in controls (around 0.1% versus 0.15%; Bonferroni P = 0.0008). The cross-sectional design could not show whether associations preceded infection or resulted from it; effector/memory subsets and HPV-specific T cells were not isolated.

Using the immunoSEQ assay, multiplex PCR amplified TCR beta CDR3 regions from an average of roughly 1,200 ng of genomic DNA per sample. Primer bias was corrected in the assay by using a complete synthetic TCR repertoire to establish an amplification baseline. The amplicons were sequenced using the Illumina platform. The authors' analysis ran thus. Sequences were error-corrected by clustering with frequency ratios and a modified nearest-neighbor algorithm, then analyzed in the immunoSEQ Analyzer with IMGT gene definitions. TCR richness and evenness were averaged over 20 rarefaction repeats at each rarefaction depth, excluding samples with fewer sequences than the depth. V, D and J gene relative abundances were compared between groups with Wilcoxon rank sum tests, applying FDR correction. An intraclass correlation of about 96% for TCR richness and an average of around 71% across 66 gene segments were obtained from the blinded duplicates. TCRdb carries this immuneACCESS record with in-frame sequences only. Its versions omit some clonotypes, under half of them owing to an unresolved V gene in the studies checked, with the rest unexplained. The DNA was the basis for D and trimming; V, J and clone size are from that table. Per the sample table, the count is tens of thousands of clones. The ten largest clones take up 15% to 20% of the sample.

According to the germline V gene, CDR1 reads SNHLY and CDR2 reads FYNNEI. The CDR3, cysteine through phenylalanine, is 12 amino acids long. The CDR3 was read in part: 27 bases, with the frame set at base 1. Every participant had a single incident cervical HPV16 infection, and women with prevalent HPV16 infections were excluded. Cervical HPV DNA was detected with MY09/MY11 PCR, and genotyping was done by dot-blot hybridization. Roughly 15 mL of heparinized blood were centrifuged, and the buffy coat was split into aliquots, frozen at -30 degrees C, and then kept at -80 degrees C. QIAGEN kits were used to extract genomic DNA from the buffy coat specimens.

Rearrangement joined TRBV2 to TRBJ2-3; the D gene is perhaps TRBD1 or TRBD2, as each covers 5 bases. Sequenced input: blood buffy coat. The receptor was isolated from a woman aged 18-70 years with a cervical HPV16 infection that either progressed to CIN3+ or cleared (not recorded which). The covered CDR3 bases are TGTGCCAGCAGCCAGGGAGACCAGCCG. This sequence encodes CASSQGDQP. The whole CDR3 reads CASSQGDQPQYF. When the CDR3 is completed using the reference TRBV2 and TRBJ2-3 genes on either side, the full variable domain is EPEVTQTPSHQVTQMGQEVILRCVPISNHLYFYWYRQILGQKVEFLVSFYNNEISEKSEIFDDQFSVERPDGSNFTLKIRSTKLEDSAMYFCASSQGDQPQYFGPGTRLTVL.